This TCR beta chain was sequenced during a study of T cells in Graves' hyperthyroidism and ophthalmopathy. Study outcomes and limitations: Most clonotypes expanded in thyroid above 0.001 were likewise present in blood.

Uncontrolled infections, other autoimmune diseases, pregnancy or lactation led to exclusion of patients. The PBMCs were taken from over 9.5 ml of fresh peripheral blood. RNA transcripts gave rise to amplified TCR beta CDR3 regions. Carried out on the TCR CDR3, a first-round RT-PCR used the HTBI primer set. TCRdb reprocessed the multiplex PCR reads via MiXCR and lists one record per CDR3 protein. The sample includes under 700,000 distinct CDR3 sequences, 16% of them seen just once. The J segment lost 4 bases and the V segment lost 5 bases, leaving 8 bases of the junction unmatched. CDR1 and CDR2 (germline): DFQATT, SNEGSKA (reference sequence). The length of the CDR3 is 14 residues. The table lists this clonotype with a few counts. What it binds is not known.

Sequencing was performed on blood. The TCR sequence derives from a woman between 18 and 29 years old with Graves' hyperthyroidism. The chain employs TRBV20-1 and TRBJ2-5; 9 bases are a match to TRBD2. The CDR3 loop is CSALDSGSGETQYF. The CDR3 DNA follows: TGCAGTGCTCTAGATAGCGGGAGTGGAGAGACCCAGTACTTC.